These 29 T cell receptor beta chains were all obtained from the same sample, sequenced in a study of blood T cell repertoires in COVID-19. The assay was immunoSEQ multiplex PCR, and TCRdb's table has in-frame clones only and misses some. The sample consists of some 260,000 clones, approximately 90% of them appearing once. The sample comprised peripheral blood. These receptors all come from a woman in her twenties or thirties with COVID-19, enrolled during active disease.

The CDR3 spells CASSLTPDRGDGYTF. The CDR3 DNA reads as TGTGCCAGCAGCTTAACACCCGACAGGGGGGATGGCTACACCTTC. The V gene is TRBV5-5, the J gene TRBJ1-2, with 9 bases identical to TRBD1. The CDR3 consists of 15 residues. The germline gives CDR1 SGHKS, CDR2 YYEKEE (reference sequence). With 2 bases clipped from V and 6 bases from J, the junction kept 8 bases outside the gene matches.

This clone occurred once. The chain employs TRBV2 and TRBJ1-1, with D possibly TRBD1 on 5 matching bases. Germline assignment: CDR1 SNHLY and CDR2 FYNNEI. This CDR3 is built from 12 residues. The V gene lost 8 bases and the J gene lost 1 base, with 8 bases spanning the gap. The CDR3 sequence: CASQGWNTEAFF. CDR3 in DNA: TGTGCCAGCCAGGGATGGAACACTGAAGCTTTCTTT.

The chain joins TRBV6-5 to TRBJ1-4; D call uncertain. Looked up from germline, CDR1 is MNHEY and CDR2 is SVGAGI. Trimming left V 6 bases short and J 7 bases short, with 12 bases between. The CDR3 is 13 residues long. The CDR3 here is CASRPAEGEKLFF. CDR3 in DNA: TGTGCCAGCAGGCCCGCGGAAGGTGAAAAACTGTTTTTT.

The chain joins TRBV11-2 to TRBJ1-2; D possibly corresponds to TRBD1 (5 bases). V shed 2 bases and J shed 4 bases, with 11 bases lying between them. Germline values: CDR1 SGHAT, CDR2 FQNNGV. The CDR3 covers 14 residues. As DNA, the CDR3 is TGTGCCAGCAGCTTACGGGGGGAGAGCTATGGCTACACCTTC. Translating it yields CASSLRGESYGYTF. The whole variable domain, filled in from reference TRBV11-2 and TRBJ1-2, reads EAGVAQSPRYKIIEKRQSVAFWCNPISGHATLYWYQQILGQGPKLLIQFQNNGVVDDSQLPKDRFSAERLKGVDSTLKIQPAKLEDSAVYLCASSLRGESYGYTFGSGTRLTVV.

V and J are TRBV25-1 and TRBJ2-2, with TRBD1 matching over 8 bases. The V and J ends lost 1 base and 9 bases, in that order; junction bases with no gene match: 4. CDR3 length equals 14 residues. CDR1 MGHDK and CDR2 SYGVNS come from the germline V gene. Written as DNA, the CDR3 is TGTGCCAGCAGTGAATTCGGGACAGGACGGGAGCTGTTTTTT. Protein sequence: CASSEFGTGRELFF.

The chain links TRBV7-9 to TRBJ2-1, with TRBD2 matching 8 bases. This CDR3 region has 13 residues. V was pared by 0 bases and J by 8 bases, with 0 bases of the junction left unmatched. Germline V gene lookup returns CDR1 SEHNR and CDR2 FQNEAQ (reference sequence). For the CDR3, the DNA is TGTGCCAGCAGCTTAGCGCGGGGGGATGAGCAGTTCTTC. It translates to CASSLARGDEQFF. The entire variable domain, with the rest obtained from reference TRBV7-9 and TRBJ2-1, is as follows: DTGVSQNPRHKITKRGQNVTFRCDPISEHNRLYWYRQTLGQGPEFLTYFQNEAQLEKSRLLSDRFSAERPKGSFSTLEIQRTEQGDSAMYLCASSLARGDEQFFGPGTRLTVL.

The chain couples TRBV19 to TRBJ2-1; 7 bases are a match to TRBD2. The germline V gene has CDR1 LNHDA and CDR2 SQIVND (reference sequence). The CDR3 has 16 residues. V trimming: 3 bases; J trimming: 6 bases; junction bases outside the gene matches: 11. The CDR3 coding sequence is TGTGCCAGTAGTATTCTACAGGTATCGGGGGGCAATGAGCAGTTCTTC. Amino acid sequence: CASSILQVSGGNEQFF.

The chain joins TRBV5-1 to TRBJ2-1; 14 bases line up with TRBD2. The CDR3 contains 16 residues. Per the germline V gene, CDR1 is SGHRS and CDR2 is YFSETQ. Germline trimming cut 4 bases from V and 7 bases from J; bases unmatched to any gene: 7. CDR3 sequence (DNA): TGCGCCAGCAGCCCCGGGGGACTAGCGGGGGCTAATGAGCAGTTCTTC. Encoded protein: CASSPGGLAGANEQFF.

The rearrangement uses TRBV10-3 and TRBJ2-6; 12 positions agree with TRBD2. Germline-derived CDR1 and CDR2 are ENHRY and SYGVKD. V gave up 10 bases and J gave up 0 bases; unmatched junction bases: 4. The CDR3 spans 16 residues. CDR3 loop: CATRLAGDSGANVLTF. DNA of the CDR3: TGTGCCACCCGACTAGCGGGGGACTCTGGGGCCAACGTCCTGACTTTC.

The V and J genes are TRBV3-1 (or the pseudogene TRBV3-2) and TRBJ2-1; 8 bases map to TRBD2. The V and J ends lost 1 base and 1 base, in that order; junction bases with no gene match: 9. CDR3 length: 18 amino acids. Looked up from germline, CDR1 is LGHDT and CDR2 is YNNKEL (reference sequence). The CDR3 DNA is TGTGCCAGCAGCCAAGTCTCAGCGGGAGATCTTTCCTACAATGAGCAGTTCTTC. Protein product: CASSQVSAGDLSYNEQFF.

The chain joins TRBV29-1 to TRBJ2-3; 10 nucleotides line up with TRBD2. V shed 2 bases and J 3 bases; nucleotides not matched to a gene: 11. This CDR3 comprises 17 residues. CDR1 and CDR2 (germline): SQVTM, ANQGSEA. CDR3 residues: CSVEKRLAGVMTDTQYF. The CDR3 nucleotides read TGCAGCGTTGAAAAGAGGCTAGCGGGAGTGATGACAGATACGCAGTATTTT.

This clone has only a few counts. At one of its ends the junction is not consistent with the germline gene, which may arise from a read error. V is TRBV7-7 and J is TRBJ2-2; the D gene is possibly TRBD1 (6 bases). The germline V gene encodes CDR1 SSHAT and CDR2 FNYEAQ (reference sequence). This CDR3 is built from 15 residues. CDR3 sequence reads: CASSPGTRNTGELFF. The DNA for the CDR3 is TGTGCTAGCAGCCCCGGGACAAGGAACACCGGGGAGCTGTTTTTT.

In this sample, this clone turned up a few times. The CDR3 loop reads CASIGTSMDTQYF. The CDR3 DNA sequence: TGCGCCAGCATCGGGACTAGCATGGATACGCAGTATTTT. The chain is built from TRBV5-1 and TRBJ2-3; 9 nucleotides align to TRBD2. Trimming cost V 6 bases and J 6 bases; bases outside gene matches: 5. The germline CDR1 and CDR2 sequences are SGHRS and YFSETQ. This CDR3 has 13 residues.

V is TRBV5-1 and J is TRBJ1-6; 7 bases match TRBD1. Germline loops: CDR1 SGHRS, CDR2 YFSETQ. V gave up 0 bases and J gave up 7 bases; unmatched junction bases: 10. The CDR3 sequence is 17 residues long. CDR3 sequence: CASSLEGPGTDNSPLHF. The CDR3 DNA reads as TGCGCCAGCAGCTTGGAGGGCCCCGGGACAGACAATTCACCCCTCCACTTT.

This clone appeared a single time. The rearrangement links TRBV2 to TRBJ2-2, with unresolved D. The CDR3 consists of 14 residues. V gave up 6 bases and J gave up 6 bases, with 14 bases separating them. The germline V gene encodes CDR1 SNHLY and CDR2 FYNNEI. DNA for the CDR3: TGTGCCAGCAGAGACGACAACGTCCCCGGGGAGCTGTTTTTT. Translation: CASRDDNVPGELFF.

The J gene is TRBJ2-3, the V gene TRBV2; 9 bases map to TRBD2. V gave up 8 bases and J gave up 0 bases; unmatched junction bases: 12. Per the germline V gene, CDR1 is SNHLY and CDR2 is FYNNEI. CDR3 size: 17 residues. The CDR3 sequence: CASWVGAGGYSTDTQYF. Written as DNA, the CDR3 is TGTGCCAGCTGGGTGGGAGCGGGGGGTTATAGCACAGATACGCAGTATTTT.

The chain has TRBV4-2 and TRBJ1-6; D is perhaps TRBD1 (6 bases). CDR3 length: 15 amino acids. Trimming took 0 bases from V and 11 from J, leaving 14 bases between them. Germline lookup yields CDR1 LGHNA and CDR2 YNFKEQ. CDR3 in amino acids: CASSQETGSGAPLHF. The DNA for the CDR3 is TGTGCCAGCAGCCAAGAGACAGGCTCAGGGGCACCCCTCCACTTT.

The chain couples TRBV5-6 to TRBJ2-7; D gene ambiguous. Trimming left V 0 bases short and J 0 bases short, with 7 bases between. The CDR3 sequence is 14 residues long. CDR1 is SGHDT, CDR2 YYEEEE, per germline. The CDR3 DNA reads TGTGCCAGCAGCTTGGTCGAGTCCTCCTACGAGCAGTACTTC. Protein sequence: CASSLVESSYEQYF.

The chain recombines TRBV5-6 with TRBJ1-5; 8 positions agree with TRBD1. Germline loops: CDR1 SGHDT, CDR2 YYEEEE. V lost 1 base to trimming and J lost 4 bases; unmatched junction nucleotides: 4. The CDR3 extends over 15 amino acids. CDR3 sequence reads: CASSLRDRPNQPQHF. The CDR3 coding sequence is TGTGCCAGCAGCTTGAGGGACAGGCCGAATCAGCCCCAGCATTTT.

The chain combines TRBV9 with TRBJ1-1, with a possible D match to TRBD1 (5 bases). Looked up from germline, CDR1 is SGDLS and CDR2 is YYNGEE. The CDR3 has 14 residues. The V gene lost 0 bases and the J gene lost 3 bases, with 9 bases spanning the gap. CDR3 in DNA: TGTGCCAGCAGCGTAGGGGGCGGCGACACTGAAGCTTTCTTT. It yields the protein CASSVGGGDTEAFF.

V usage is TRBV5-1 and J usage is TRBJ1-5; unclear D gene. V gave up 3 bases and J gave up 2 bases, with 6 bases separating them. The CDR3 consists of 13 residues. CDR1 is SGHRS and CDR2 is YFSETQ in the germline V gene. CDR3 amino acids: CASSSVGNQPQHF. Written as DNA, the CDR3 is TGCGCCAGCAGCTCAGTGGGCAATCAGCCCCAGCATTTT.

The rearrangement uses TRBV19 and TRBJ2-1; 8 bases align to TRBD2. After removal of 9 bases from V and 8 bases from J, the junction contained 33 bases not matched to a gene. The CDR3 runs 21 residues. Germline values: CDR1 LNHDA, CDR2 SQIVND (reference sequence). This CDR3 is CARCHGGAKRLAGRGKHEQFF. The CDR3 DNA follows: TGTGCCAGATGCCACGGGGGGGCAAAGCGTCTAGCTGGGCGTGGGAAGCATGAGCAGTTCTTC.

V and J are TRBV11-2 and TRBJ1-4, with D perhaps matching TRBD1 (5 bases). The CDR3 is made up of 15 amino acids. The germline V gene has CDR1 SGHAT and CDR2 FQNNGV. V lost 0 bases and J 4 bases, leaving 9 bases between the germline ends. The CDR3: CASSLDGGSNEKLFF. The CDR3 region has the DNA TGTGCCAGCAGCTTAGATGGGGGGAGTAATGAAAAACTGTTTTTT.

This clone was counted a few times. The rearrangement uses TRBV6-5 and TRBJ2-7, with D possibly being TRBD2 (6 bases). Germline lookup yields CDR1 MNHEY and CDR2 SVGAGI. The CDR3 is made up of 12 amino acids. The V gene lost 2 bases and the J gene lost 7 bases, with 9 bases spanning the gap. For the CDR3, the DNA is TGTGCCAGCAGTTACAAGGGGAGGGAGCAGTACTTC. Its protein is CASSYKGREQYF.

The rearrangement uses TRBV7-9 and TRBJ2-7; TRBD1 aligns across 10 bases. The CDR3 totals 17 residues. CDR1 is SEHNR, CDR2 FQNEAQ, per germline (reference sequence). V shed 5 bases, J shed 4 bases, and the junction held 14 bases outside the gene matches. The chain's CDR3 is CASSPHHLDRGVYEQYF. CDR3 DNA sequence: TGTGCCAGCAGCCCGCACCACTTGGACAGGGGGGTGTACGAGCAGTACTTC.

This chain connects TRBV7-8 to TRBJ1-5; tentatively, D is TRBD1 (5 bases). V lost 2 bases, J lost 5 bases, and 10 bases lay in between. The germline V gene encodes CDR1 SGHVS and CDR2 FQNEAQ. The CDR3 covers 14 residues. The CDR3 region is CASSLLQGDQPQHF. For the CDR3, the DNA is TGTGCCAGCAGCTTACTTCAAGGGGATCAGCCCCAGCATTTT.

As DNA, the CDR3 is TGTGCCAGCAGTTTGCAGGGTTACACTGAAGCTTTCTTT. Its protein is CASSLQGYTEAFF. The chain joins TRBV28 to TRBJ1-1; the D gene is possibly TRBD1 (5 bases). Trimming shortened V by 3 bases and J by 3 bases, and 8 bases separated the two germline ends. In germline, CDR1 is MDHEN, CDR2 SYDVKM. The CDR3 runs to 13 residues.

The rearrangement uses TRBV13 and TRBJ1-5; 7 positions agree with TRBD1. J lost 5 bases, V lost 6 bases, and 7 bases had no gene match. Germline values: CDR1 PRHDT, CDR2 FYEKMQ (reference sequence). The CDR3 has 14 residues. CDR3 residues: CASRLQGSDQPQHF. Written as DNA, the CDR3 is TGTGCCAGCAGATTACAGGGGAGCGATCAGCCCCAGCATTTT.

The chain carries TRBV6-5 and TRBJ2-5, with D uncertain. This CDR3 region has 12 residues. Germline CDR1 MNHEY, CDR2 SVGAGI. V gave up 2 bases and J gave up 4 bases, with 5 bases separating them. CDR3 sequence: CASSYVGETQYF. The CDR3 DNA follows: TGTGCCAGCAGTTACGTCGGAGAGACCCAGTACTTC.